Presented here are 28 T cell receptor beta chains from one specimen sequenced in a study of identical twins. Via MiXCR, TCRdb re-called the 5' RACE reads, giving one row per CDR3 protein. The sample records some 660,000 distinct CDR3 sequences, under 9% being singletons. The same data also contributed to another study, on yellow fever vaccine responses in identical twins.

Sequenced input: PBMCs. The receptor source for this set is a woman younger than 35 in good health.

This clonotype was observed a few times. The V gene is TRBV28, the J gene TRBJ1-4; 8 bases line up with TRBD1. Germline V gives CDR1 MDHEN, CDR2 SYDVKM. Germline trimming cut 3 bases from V and 2 bases from J; bases unmatched to any gene: 2. The CDR3 has 15 amino acids. The chain's CDR3 is CASSFRGRTNEKLFF. In DNA, the CDR3 is TGTGCCAGCAGTTTCAGGGGGCGCACTAATGAAAAACTGTTTTTT.

With regard to this clonotype: Possible read error: a much larger clone is one base away. The chain links TRBV3-1 to TRBJ2-3; TRBD2 agrees at 12 bases. The germline CDR1 and CDR2 sequences are LGHDT and YNNKEL (reference sequence). This CDR3 is 17 amino acids long. The CDR3 DNA sequence: TGTGCCAGCTGCCAGGTGGGGACTAGCGGGAGCACAGATACGCAGTATTTT. Protein product: CASCQVGTSGSTDTQYF.

This clonotype was seen many times. The chain joins TRBV6-5 to TRBJ2-7; no definite D call. This CDR3 spans 13 amino acids. Germline V gene lookup returns CDR1 MNHEY and CDR2 SVGAGI. V lost 4 bases to trimming and J lost 7 bases, with 14 bases between them. This CDR3 reads CASSSPLMGEQYF. CDR3 bases: TGTGCCAGCAGTTCTCCGTTGATGGGGGAGCAGTACTTC.

This clonotype was counted at least ten times. The chain carries TRBV7-9 and TRBJ2-2, with D tentatively TRBD1 (6 bases). Trimming took off 1 base at V and 3 bases at J, with 15 bases between the two ends. CDR1 is SEHNR and CDR2 is FQNEAQ in the germline V gene (reference sequence). This CDR3 has 17 residues. CDR3 bases: TGTGCCAGCAGCTTAGTGCTACAGGGACGGGACACCGGGGAGCTGTTTTTT. Its translation: CASSLVLQGRDTGELFF.

This clonotype was recorded many times. This chain joins TRBV18 and TRBJ2-7; D perhaps matches TRBD1 (5 bases). The length of the CDR3 is 16 residues. Germline V CDR1 and CDR2: KGHSH, LQKENI. V was shortened by 0 bases and J by 1 base, with 13 bases between the two germline ends. CDR3 protein: CASSPPETGISYEQYF. The CDR3 nucleotides read TGTGCCAGCTCACCACCGGAAACAGGAATTTCCTACGAGCAGTACTTC.

This clonotype was detected only a few times. The chain carries TRBV5-1 and TRBJ2-1, with 7 bases matching TRBD1. Looked up from germline, CDR1 is SGHRS and CDR2 is YFSETQ. Trimming removed 1 base from V and 6 bases from J; junction bases left unmatched: 10. This CDR3 has 16 amino acids. CDR3 loop: CASSLRQGRDFNEQFF. CDR3 DNA: TGCGCCAGCAGCTTGAGACAGGGCAGGGATTTCAATGAGCAGTTCTTC.

This clonotype has more than one count but fewer than ten. V gene TRBV7-8 combines with J gene TRBJ1-5, with D unclear. CDR1 is SGHVS and CDR2 is FQNEAQ in the germline V gene. The CDR3 sequence is 16 residues long. V was pared by 5 bases and J by 2 bases, with 16 bases between. DNA for the CDR3: TGTGCCAGCAGCCCACGGGAGGTTTTGGGCAATCAGCCCCAGCATTTT. Encoded protein: CASSPREVLGNQPQHF.

In this sample, this clonotype turned up a few times. The rearrangement joins TRBV10-2 to TRBJ1-6, with D hard to call. The V gene lost 0 bases and the J gene lost 12 bases, with 12 bases spanning the gap. CDR1 is WSHSY, CDR2 SAAADI, per germline. This CDR3 has 14 amino acids. The CDR3: CASSESIWDGPLHF. The CDR3, as DNA: TGCGCCAGCAGTGAGTCTATCTGGGATGGACCCCTCCACTTT.

This clonotype was recorded many times. The chain couples TRBV4-3 to TRBJ2-3; 10 bases match TRBD2. Germline values: CDR1 LGHNA, CDR2 YSLEER. V lost 0 bases to trimming and J lost 5 bases; unmatched junction nucleotides: 11. CDR3 length: 18 amino acids. CDR3 loop: CASSQEIWASGSIDTQYF. The CDR3 DNA sequence: TGCGCCAGCAGCCAAGAGATCTGGGCTAGCGGGAGTATAGATACGCAGTATTTT.

The V and J genes are TRBV20-1 and TRBJ2-1, with 10 bases lining up with TRBD2. V lost 3 bases to trimming and J lost 4 bases; unmatched junction nucleotides: 9. The germline gives CDR1 DFQATT, CDR2 SNEGSKA (reference sequence). This CDR3 has 16 residues. Here the CDR3 DNA reads TGCAGTGCTAGCTTCCTGACTAGCGGGCCTTACAATGAGCAGTTCTTC. Protein: CSASFLTSGPYNEQFF.

This rearrangement joins TRBV25-1 to TRBJ2-7; D ambiguous. The CDR3 runs to 12 residues. V lost 11 bases to trimming and J lost 2 bases, with 13 bases between them. Germline CDR1 MGHDK, CDR2 SYGVNS. The CDR3 loop reads CASKGPAYEQYF. DNA for the CDR3: TGTGCCTCAAAAGGACCGGCCTACGAGCAGTACTTC.

This clonotype was seen more than once but under ten times. The chain recombines TRBV12-3 or TRBV12-4 with TRBJ1-4; D perhaps matches TRBD1 (6 bases). Trimming pared 3 bases from V and 5 bases from J, leaving 13 bases between. This CDR3 has 15 amino acids. The CDR3 sequence: CASSFQGMGNEKLFF. In DNA form, the CDR3 reads TGTGCCAGCAGTTTTCAGGGGATGGGGAATGAAAAACTGTTTTTT.

This clonotype was seen ten or more times. The chain has TRBV28 and TRBJ2-1, with TRBD2 matching 14 bases. Germline V gene data show CDR1 as MDHEN and CDR2 as SYDVKM. The CDR3 spans 15 residues. The V gene end was trimmed by 5 bases and the J gene end by 9 bases; junction bases not matched to a gene: 6. CDR3 DNA sequence: TGTGCCAGCAGTCAACGGACTAGCGGGAGGTCTGAGCAGTTCTTC. This gives the protein CASSQRTSGRSEQFF.

As regards this clonotype: This could be a read error, since a much larger clone is one nucleotide away. The chain couples TRBV7-9 to TRBJ2-1, with 7 bases fitting TRBD1. CDR3 size: 17 residues. Germline V gives CDR1 SEHNR, CDR2 FQNEAQ (reference sequence). The CDR3 DNA reads as TGTGCCAGCAGCTCACATAGAACCGGGACAGTCTACAATAAGCAGTTCTTC. Amino acids: CASSSHRTGTVYNKQFF. The complete variable domain, with remaining parts taken from reference TRBV7-9 and TRBJ2-1, reads DTGVSQNPRHKITKRGQNVTFRCDPISEHNRLYWYRQTLGQGPEFLTYFQNEAQLEKSRLLSDRFSAERPKGSFSTLEIQRTEQGDSAMYLCASSSHRTGTVYNKQFFGPGTRLTVL.

This clonotype was detected only once. The chain joins TRBV10-1 to TRBJ1-6; the D is unclear. CDR1 is WNHNN, CDR2 SYGVQD, per germline (reference sequence). Trimming removed 1 base from V and 0 bases from J, with 7 bases in between. CDR3 size: 16 residues. In DNA form, the CDR3 reads TGCGCCAGCAGTGAGTTTCCGAGCTCCTATAATTCACCCCTCCACTTT. Translated: CASSEFPSSYNSPLHF.

This clonotype was seen a handful of times. The genes are TRBV2 and TRBJ2-7, with 8 bases aligning to TRBD1. V lost 7 bases, J lost 4 bases, and 6 bases stayed unmatched. The CDR3 totals 13 residues. CDR1 is SNHLY and CDR2 is FYNNEI in the germline V gene. In nucleotides, the CDR3 is TGTGCCAGCATGGACAGGGCCTTATACGAGCAGTACTTC. It is translated as CASMDRALYEQYF.

This clonotype was observed a few times. This rearrangement joins TRBV4-3 to TRBJ2-7; D not resolved. Trimming cost V 0 bases and J 1 base, with 13 bases left between them. Germline values: CDR1 LGHNA, CDR2 YSLEER. The CDR3 loop spans 16 amino acids. CDR3 nucleotides: TGCGCCAGCAGCCAAGATCTTGCAGGTTCTTCCTACGAGCAGTACTTC. It is translated as CASSQDLAGSSYEQYF.

This clonotype appeared a few times. The chain links TRBV7-9 to TRBJ2-1, with D perhaps TRBD2 (5 bases). The V end was cut by 1 base, the J end by 4 bases, with 17 bases between. The germline V gene encodes CDR1 SEHNR and CDR2 FQNEAQ (reference sequence). This CDR3 contains 17 residues. CDR3 bases: TGTGCCAGCAGCTTAGTAACGGGGAATCGGTTATACAATGAGCAGTTCTTC. Its protein product is CASSLVTGNRLYNEQFF.

This clonotype appeared a few times. V usage is TRBV6-1 and J usage is TRBJ2-1; the match to TRBD2 covers 8 bases. Germline values: CDR1 MNHNS, CDR2 SASEGT. V gave up 7 bases and J gave up 7 bases; unmatched junction bases: 24. The CDR3 runs to 19 residues. Written as DNA, the CDR3 is TGTGCCAGCACCCTAGGGAGGGTCGGGACCGGGACTAGAAGAAATGAGCAGTTCTTC. This encodes CASTLGRVGTGTRRNEQFF.

This clonotype was counted between two and nine times. The CDR3 nucleotides read TGTGCCAGCACCCTATTCGAAGGGGCCCCGGGGACTGAAGCTTTCTTT. Amino acid sequence: CASTLFEGAPGTEAFF. V and J are TRBV7-6 and TRBJ1-1, with a tentative D call TRBD1 (5 bases). Germline loops: CDR1 SGHVS, CDR2 FNYEAQ. This CDR3 is 16 amino acids long. Trimming cost V 7 bases and J 5 bases, with 23 bases left between them.

This chain joins TRBV6-5 and TRBJ1-3; D may be TRBD1 (6 bases). Germline V gene lookup returns CDR1 MNHEY and CDR2 SVGAGI. The ends were cut back, 0 bases at V and 8 bases at J, with 17 bases in the middle. This CDR3 is built from 16 residues. CDR3 nucleotides: TGTGCCAGCAGTTACTCATCAGGGGAATTGAGTCACACCATATATTTT. Its translation: CASSYSSGELSHTIYF.

This clonotype was seen a handful of times. This chain uses TRBV7-8 with TRBJ2-7; D is undetermined. Germline lookup yields CDR1 SGHVS and CDR2 FQNEAQ. The CDR3 totals 14 residues. Trimming removed 2 bases from V and 1 base from J, with 9 bases in between. Here the CDR3 reads CASSLREPSYEQYF. DNA of the CDR3: TGTGCCAGCAGCTTACGCGAGCCATCCTACGAGCAGTACTTC. The variable domain in full, with the rest retrieved from reference TRBV7-8 and TRBJ2-7, is GAGVSQSPRYKVAKRGQDVALRCDPISGHVSLFWYQQALGQGPEFLTYFQNEAQLDKSGLPSDRFFAERPEGSVSTLKIQRTQQEDSAVYLCASSLREPSYEQYFGPGTRLTVT.

This clonotype was detected a few times. The chain carries TRBV7-9 and TRBJ2-7; D is unclear. This CDR3 contains 15 residues. Trimming took off 4 bases at V and 7 bases at J, with 20 bases between the two ends. Germline V gives CDR1 SEHNR, CDR2 FQNEAQ (reference sequence). The CDR3 sequence is CASSSRIARDGEQYF. The CDR3 bases are TGTGCCAGCAGCTCCCGGATTGCGCGAGACGGGGAGCAGTACTTC.

V usage is TRBV7-9 and J usage is TRBJ2-7, with D possibly matching TRBD1 (5 bases). CDR1 and CDR2 (germline): SEHNR, FQNEAQ (reference sequence). There are 15 residues in the CDR3. The V and J ends lost 3 bases and 2 bases respectively, with 14 bases between them. The CDR3 DNA is TGTGCCAGCAGCTTCCCCCGGCAGGGAACCTACGAGCAGTACTTC. Translated: CASSFPRQGTYEQYF.

The rearrangement joins TRBV15 to TRBJ2-1; 10 bases fit TRBD2. Germline V lookup: CDR1 LNHNV, CDR2 YYDKDF (reference sequence). Trimming removed 4 bases from V and 3 bases from J; junction bases left unmatched: 3. The CDR3 loop spans 15 amino acids. The CDR3 loop is CATSTGTSDYNEQFF. The CDR3 region has the DNA TGTGCCACCAGCACCGGGACTAGCGACTACAATGAGCAGTTCTTC.

This rearrangement joins TRBV6-4 to TRBJ1-5, with D perhaps matching TRBD1 (5 bases). V lost 2 bases to trimming and J lost 1 base, with 12 bases between them. Germline values: CDR1 MRHNA, CDR2 SNTAGT. The CDR3 sequence is 16 residues long. The CDR3 region is CASSDKGHPSNQPQHF. CDR3 coding DNA: TGTGCCAGCAGTGACAAAGGACACCCAAGCAATCAGCCCCAGCATTTT.

This clonotype was seen repeatedly, ten times or more. The genes are TRBV2 and TRBJ2-3, with D possibly TRBD1 on 6 matching bases. Germline V gene lookup returns CDR1 SNHLY and CDR2 FYNNEI. The CDR3 length is 15 residues. The V end lost 1 base, the J end lost 7 bases, and 15 bases lay between the germline ends. The CDR3 DNA follows: TGTGCCAGCAGTGAAGTTCGGACAGATTTAAATACGCAGTATTTT. Translating it yields CASSEVRTDLNTQYF.

In this sample, this clonotype turned up many times. The chain joins TRBV12-3 or TRBV12-4 to TRBJ1-2, with TRBD1 matching over 7 bases. Trimming cost V 6 bases and J 4 bases; bases outside gene matches: 5. The CDR3 extends over 13 amino acids. The CDR3 spells CASSDRARYGYTF. The CDR3 region has the DNA TGTGCCAGCAGCGACAGGGCGCGCTATGGCTACACCTTC.